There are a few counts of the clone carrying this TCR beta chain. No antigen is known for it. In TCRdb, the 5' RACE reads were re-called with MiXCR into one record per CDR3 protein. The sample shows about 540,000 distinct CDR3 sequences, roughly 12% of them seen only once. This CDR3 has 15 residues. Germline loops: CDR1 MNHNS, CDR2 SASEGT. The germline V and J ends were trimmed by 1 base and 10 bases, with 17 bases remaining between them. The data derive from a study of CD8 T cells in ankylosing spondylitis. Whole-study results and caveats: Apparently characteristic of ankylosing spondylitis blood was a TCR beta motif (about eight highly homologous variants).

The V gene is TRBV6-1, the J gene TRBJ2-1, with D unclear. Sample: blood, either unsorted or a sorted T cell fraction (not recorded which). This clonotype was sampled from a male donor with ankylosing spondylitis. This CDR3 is CASSEGGQPSNEQFF. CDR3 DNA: TGTGCCAGCAGTGAAGGAGGTCAGCCGTCGAACGAGCAGTTCTTC.